This T cell receptor beta chain was profiled in a study of cytomegalovirus exposure and HLA in healthy donors. Regarding the study as a whole: Cytomegalovirus-associated TCR beta chains were listed, numbering 164.

The CDR3 is 15 amino acids. Between the trimmed V and J ends, which lost 3 bases and 1 base, there was a span of 12 bases. Per the germline V gene, CDR1 is KGHSH and CDR2 is LQKENI. As regards this clone: What it binds is unknown.

PCR primers comprised 60 Vbeta and 13 Jbeta primers. Clones were read by immunoSEQ multiplex PCR, and TCRdb kept only the in-frame ones, dropping some. The top ten clones hold around 4.2% of a sample with 250,000 to 350,000 clones, 86% of them seen once. The receptor was derived from a man between 40 and 49 years old in good health and CMV-seropositive. Specimen: PBMCs. This chain connects TRBV18 to TRBJ1-1; D not certain. CDR3 loop: CASSPGQAKNTEAFF. Here the CDR3 DNA reads TGTGCCAGCTCACCTGGGCAGGCTAAGAACACTGAAGCTTTCTTT.